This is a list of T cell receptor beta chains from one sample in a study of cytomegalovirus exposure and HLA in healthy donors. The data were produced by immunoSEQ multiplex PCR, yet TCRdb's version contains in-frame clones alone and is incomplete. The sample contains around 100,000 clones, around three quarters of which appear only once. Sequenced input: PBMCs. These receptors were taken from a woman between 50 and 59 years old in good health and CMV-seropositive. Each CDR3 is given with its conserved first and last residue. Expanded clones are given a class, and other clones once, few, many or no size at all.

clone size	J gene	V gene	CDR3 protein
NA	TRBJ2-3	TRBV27	CASSLLGRGGKAGGPTDTQYF
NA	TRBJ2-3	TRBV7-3	CASSLTSGADTQYF
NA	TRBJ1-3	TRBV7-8	CASSPRGSTGNTIYF
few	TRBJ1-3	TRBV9	CASSAAIQGKGNTIYF
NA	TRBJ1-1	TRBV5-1	CASSYEGASEAFF
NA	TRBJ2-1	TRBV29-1	CSVEGGLYNEQFF
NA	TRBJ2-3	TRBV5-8	CASSFGGLAGGRGRTQYF
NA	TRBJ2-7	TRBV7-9	CASSLPPGEQYF
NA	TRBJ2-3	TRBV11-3	CASSWGTSGGTDTQYF
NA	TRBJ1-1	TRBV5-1	CASSFRQGGAEAFF
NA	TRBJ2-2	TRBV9	CASSPGTSGVGELFF
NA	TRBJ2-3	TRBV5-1	CASSRGQGTDTQYF
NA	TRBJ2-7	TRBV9	CASSPMSSYEQYF
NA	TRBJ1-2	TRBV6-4	CASSDTRQIPYGYTF
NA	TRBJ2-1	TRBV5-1	CASYRDRPENEQFF
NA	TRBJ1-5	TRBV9	CASSVSANQPQHF
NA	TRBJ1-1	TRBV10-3	CAIKGTGTTEAFF
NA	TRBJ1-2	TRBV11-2	CASSLAAGTAAWGYTF
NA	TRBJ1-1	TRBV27	CASSYRWDTEAFF
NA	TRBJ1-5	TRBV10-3	CAISVGEERNQPQHF
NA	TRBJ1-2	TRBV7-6	CASSLDGTGDGYTF
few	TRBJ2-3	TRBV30	CAWLAGGPLDTQYF
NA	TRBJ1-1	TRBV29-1	CSATRGTEAFF
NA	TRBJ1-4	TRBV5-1	CASSSGQGAEKLFF
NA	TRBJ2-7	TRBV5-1	CASSLGGPYEQYF
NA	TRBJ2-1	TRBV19	CASSIGFGDYGGEQFF
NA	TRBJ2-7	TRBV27	CASSRGIVPYEQYF
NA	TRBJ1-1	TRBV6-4	CASSPQGAGEAFF
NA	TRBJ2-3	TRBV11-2	CASSARGVSTDTQYF
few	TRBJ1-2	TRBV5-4	CASSLEGVNYGYTF
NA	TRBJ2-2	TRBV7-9	CASSSRIAGTGELFF
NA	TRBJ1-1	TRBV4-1	CASSQPRRGNTEAFF
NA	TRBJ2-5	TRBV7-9	CASSLAGTQETQYF
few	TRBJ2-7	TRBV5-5	CASSPALTYEQYF
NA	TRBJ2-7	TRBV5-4	CASTATSGDTSSYEQYF
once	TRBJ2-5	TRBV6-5	CASSYQPAGKRKTQYF
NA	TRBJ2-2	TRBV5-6	CASSLGPSPNTGELFF
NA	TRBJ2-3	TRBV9	CASSGPKAGGSTDTQYF
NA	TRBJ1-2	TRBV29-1	CSVEVSGQRNYGYTF
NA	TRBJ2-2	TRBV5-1	CASSFRSGRAATGELFF
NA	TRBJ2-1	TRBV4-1	CASSQRGSPDEQFF
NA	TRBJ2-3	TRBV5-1	CASRLDLRGGRGIGDTQYF
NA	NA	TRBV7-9	CASSLAMGQAFYEQYF
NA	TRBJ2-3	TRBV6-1	CASSEQGTAGPPQYF
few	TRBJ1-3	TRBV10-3	CAIQGSGNTIYF
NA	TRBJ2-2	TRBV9	CASSRRSGTNTGELFF
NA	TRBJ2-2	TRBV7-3	CASSFGGAVTGELFF
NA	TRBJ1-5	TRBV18	CASSPSVGGGQPQHF
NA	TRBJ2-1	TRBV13	CASSLRGVEQFF
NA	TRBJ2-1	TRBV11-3	CASSKLTSGSNEQFF
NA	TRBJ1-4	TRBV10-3	CAISEQGSREKLFF
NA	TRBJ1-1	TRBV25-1	CASSESLQAFF